The 32 T cell receptor beta chains in this list originate from one sample, sequenced in a study of early T cells in non-severe SARS-CoV-2 infection. Via MiXCR, TCRdb re-called the 5' RACE reads, giving one row per CDR3 protein. The sample consists of about 38,000 distinct CDR3 sequences, roughly 4.4% of them appearing once. Sequencing was carried out using whole blood. The receptor set was obtained from an adult who was a healthcare worker with PCR-confirmed SARS-CoV-2 infection or an uninfected control (not recorded which).

This clonotype showed up many times. The rearrangement uses TRBV7-9 and TRBJ1-2; D is unclear. V lost 4 bases, J lost 9 bases, and 12 bases lay in between. Germline values: CDR1 SEHNR, CDR2 FQNEAQ (reference sequence). The CDR3 consists of 12 residues. The CDR3, as DNA: TGTGCCAGCAGCTACCGGAGTCGAAGCTACACCTTC. Protein sequence: CASSYRSRSYTF.

This clonotype has at least ten counts. DNA of the CDR3: TGTGCCAGCACTACGACAGATACGCAGTATTTT. It specifies CASTTTDTQYF. The chain carries TRBV2 and TRBJ2-3; D call uncertain. Germline-derived CDR1 and CDR2 are SNHLY and FYNNEI. The CDR3 consists of 11 residues. Trimming pared 7 bases from V and 3 bases from J, leaving 5 bases between.

This clonotype was picked up many times. The rearrangement joins TRBV6-5 to TRBJ2-7; D gene ambiguous. The ends were cut back, 0 bases at V and 2 bases at J, with 11 bases in the middle. The germline V gene has CDR1 MNHEY and CDR2 SVGAGI. The CDR3 is made up of 15 amino acids. The CDR3 here is CASSYSFNGPYEQYF. CDR3 nucleotides: TGTGCCAGCAGTTACTCGTTCAACGGACCCTACGAGCAGTACTTC.

This clonotype was counted at least ten times. This chain joins TRBV27 and TRBJ2-2; unclear D gene. The CDR3 runs 13 residues. Germline V gives CDR1 MNHEY, CDR2 SMNVEV (reference sequence). The V end lost 6 bases, the J end lost 5 bases, and 10 bases lay between the germline ends. This CDR3 is CASSPVETGELFF. The CDR3 DNA is TGTGCCAGCAGCCCCGTGGAGACCGGGGAGCTGTTTTTT.

This clonotype occurred many times. CDR3 region: CSATIDRREQYF. The CDR3 DNA reads TGCAGTGCTACTATTGACAGGCGCGAGCAGTACTTC. The V gene is TRBV20-1, the J gene TRBJ2-7; the D gene is possibly TRBD1 (6 bases). The CDR3 sequence is 12 residues long. With 4 bases removed from V and 6 bases from J, the gap between germline ends came to 13 bases. CDR1 and CDR2 (germline): DFQATT, SNEGSKA (reference sequence).

This clonotype has a count of ten or more. The chain couples TRBV5-1 to TRBJ2-2; the match to TRBD1 covers 7 bases. Trimming cost V 4 bases and J 2 bases; bases outside gene matches: 8. The CDR3 is 16 amino acids. The germline gives CDR1 SGHRS, CDR2 YFSETQ. CDR3 loop: CASSPHRGDNTGELFF. As DNA, the CDR3 is TGCGCCAGCAGCCCCCACAGGGGCGATAACACCGGGGAGCTGTTTTTT. The full variable domain, its missing parts supplied by reference TRBV5-1 and TRBJ2-2, is KAGVTQTPRYLIKTRGQQVTLSCSPISGHRSVSWYQQTPGQGLQFLFEYFSETQRNKGNFPGRFSGRQFSNSRSEMNVSTLELGDSALYLCASSPHRGDNTGELFFGEGSRLTVL.

This clonotype occurred many times. The genes are TRBV5-4 and TRBJ2-1; 15 bases are shared with TRBD2. The germline V gene has CDR1 SGHNT and CDR2 YYREEE (reference sequence). The CDR3 length is 17 residues. V was pared by 4 bases and J by 6 bases, with 8 bases of the junction left unmatched. CDR3 DNA: TGTGCCAGCAGCCTCCGGACTAGCGGGGGGGCGGGCAATGAGCAGTTCTTC. Residues: CASSLRTSGGAGNEQFF.

The sample holds many counts of this clonotype. The chain employs TRBV3-1 and TRBJ1-1; D unresolved. The CDR3 is made up of 13 amino acids. Trimming left V 4 bases short and J 0 bases short, with 6 bases between. Germline CDR1 reads LGHDT; CDR2 reads YNNKEL (reference sequence). The CDR3 is CASSRVMNTEAFF. The CDR3 bases are TGTGCCAGCAGCCGAGTCATGAACACTGAAGCTTTCTTT. Full variable domain (remainder filled in from reference TRBV3-1 and TRBJ1-1): DTAVSQTPKYLVTQMGNDKSIKCEQNLGHDTMYWYKQDSKKFLKIMFSYNNKELIINETVPNRFSPKSPDKAHLNLHINSLELGDSAVYFCASSRVMNTEAFFGQGTRLTVV.

Ten or more counts support this clonotype. The chain joins TRBV12-3 or TRBV12-4 to TRBJ2-1, with TRBD2 matching over 10 bases. The CDR3 runs to 15 residues. Unmatched junction bases numbered 7, after V lost 2 bases and J lost 9 bases. As DNA, the CDR3 is TGTGCCAGCAGTTTACACACTAGCGGGGTGGCTGAGCAGTTCTTC. Protein product: CASSLHTSGVAEQFF.

This clonotype was counted many times. The chain uses TRBV20-1 and TRBJ2-1; a possible D gene is TRBD2 (5 bases). The V gene's germline CDR1 is DFQATT and CDR2 SNEGSKA (reference sequence). CDR3 length: 16 residues. V was trimmed by 5 bases and J by 1 base, leaving 18 bases between them. Here the CDR3 DNA reads TGCAGTGCTCCCTCCCTAGTAGGAGGATCCTACAATGAGCAGTTCTTC. Its protein is CSAPSLVGGSYNEQFF.

This clonotype has ten or more counts. This chain connects TRBV24-1 to TRBJ2-1; no definite D call. The CDR3 totals 14 residues. From germline, CDR1 is KGHDR and CDR2 SFDVKD. Trimming took off 3 bases at V and 2 bases at J, with 7 bases between the two ends. The CDR3 bases are TGTGCCACCAGTGATCGCGCAGCCTACAATGAGCAGTTCTTC. Protein sequence: CATSDRAAYNEQFF.

This clonotype has at least ten counts. This chain joins TRBV25-1 and TRBJ1-6, with D perhaps TRBD1 (6 bases). Trimming pared 4 bases from V and 14 bases from J, leaving 18 bases between. The germline CDR1 and CDR2 sequences are MGHDK and SYGVNS. CDR3 length equals 14 residues. CDR3 DNA: TGTGCCAGCAGTGCGGGACACGGACTTCTGGCCCTCCACTTT. Translating gives CASSAGHGLLALHF.

This clonotype came up many times. This chain uses TRBV29-1 with TRBJ2-2; TRBD1 is a possible D gene (6 bases). V lost 4 bases and J lost 6, with 12 bases in between. The CDR3 runs to 13 residues. Germline CDR1 and CDR2: SQVTM and ANQGSEA. CDR3 bases: TGCAGCGTTGGCGGCAGGGGATCCGGGGAGCTGTTTTTT. Translating gives CSVGGRGSGELFF.

This clonotype was seen at least ten times. The rearrangement uses TRBV7-8 and TRBJ1-1; D unresolved. Germline-derived CDR1 and CDR2 are SGHVS and FQNEAQ. The CDR3 sequence is 14 residues long. Trimming took 4 bases from V and 10 from J, leaving 19 bases between them. CDR3 loop: CASSSPQVFRRAFF. Written as DNA, the CDR3 is TGTGCCAGCAGCTCCCCCCAGGTTTTTAGACGAGCTTTCTTT.

This clonotype was recorded many times. V and J are TRBV27 and TRBJ2-1, with D possibly matching TRBD1 (6 bases). V gave up 5 bases and J gave up 10 bases, with 18 bases separating them. CDR1 and CDR2 (germline): MNHEY, SMNVEV (reference sequence). The CDR3 is 14 residues long. CDR3 in DNA: TGTGCCAGCAGTCTCCGGGACACTTTATCGGAGCAGTTCTTC. Translated: CASSLRDTLSEQFF.

This clonotype was detected a few times. The V call is TRBV4-1, the J call TRBJ2-1, with D perhaps matching TRBD2 (6 bases). The germline V and J ends were trimmed by 0 bases and 0 bases, with 12 bases remaining between them. The V gene's germline CDR1 is MGHRA and CDR2 YSYEKL. The CDR3 extends over 17 amino acids. CDR3 in DNA: TGCGCCAGCAGCCAAGATTCTGGACTACCCTCCTACAATGAGCAGTTCTTC. It translates to CASSQDSGLPSYNEQFF.

At least ten counts were recorded for this clonotype. The V and J genes are TRBV4-1 and TRBJ2-2, with unresolved D. The germline CDR1 and CDR2 sequences are MGHRA and YSYEKL. Trimming pared 5 bases from V and 5 bases from J, leaving 12 bases between. CDR3 length: 14 amino acids. CDR3 coding DNA: TGCGCCAGCAGCACAACGGGCAGGACCGGGGAGCTGTTTTTT. This gives the protein CASSTTGRTGELFF.

This clonotype was seen at least ten times. The chain uses TRBV7-6 and TRBJ2-1, with a tentative D call TRBD2 (6 bases). This CDR3 has 17 residues. V was shortened by 1 base and J by 6 bases, with 19 bases between the two germline ends. CDR1 and CDR2 from the germline V gene are SGHVS and FNYEAQ. In DNA, the CDR3 is TGTGCCAGCAGCTTAGGGGGACTGCGAGAATTCAGCAATGAGCAGTTCTTC. This encodes CASSLGGLREFSNEQFF.

This clonotype was detected ten times or more. The chain joins TRBV29-1 to TRBJ2-7; a possible D gene is TRBD1 (6 bases). CDR3 length: 14 residues. The V gene's germline CDR1 is SQVTM and CDR2 ANQGSEA. Trimming took 4 bases from V and 0 from J, leaving 13 bases between them. CDR3 region: CSVGGKTGSYEQYF. The DNA of the CDR3 is TGCAGCGTTGGGGGAAAGACAGGCTCCTACGAGCAGTACTTC.

This clonotype was recorded at least ten times. The V gene is TRBV18, the J gene TRBJ1-1; D perhaps matches TRBD1 (5 bases). The CDR3 is made up of 15 amino acids. V lost 3 bases to trimming and J lost 5 bases, with 16 bases between them. CDR1 is KGHSH, CDR2 LQKENI, per germline. The chain's CDR3 is CASSPLGRGGTEAFF. CDR3 sequence (DNA): TGTGCCAGCTCACCCCTAGGGAGGGGAGGAACTGAAGCTTTCTTT. Full variable domain (rest looked up from reference TRBV18 and TRBJ1-1): NAGVMQNPRHLVRRRGQEARLRCSPMKGHSHVYWYRQLPEEGLKFMVYLQKENIIDESGMPKERFSAEFPKEGPSILRIQQVVRGDSAAYFCASSPLGRGGTEAFFGQGTRLTVV.

This clonotype was picked up many times. The rearrangement links TRBV6-5 to TRBJ2-7; 7 bases are shared with TRBD1. The CDR3 consists of 13 residues. Germline CDR1 reads MNHEY; CDR2 reads SVGAGI. V shed 4 bases and J 6 bases; nucleotides not matched to a gene: 6. CDR3 residues: CASSSSYRGEQYF. The CDR3 DNA sequence: TGTGCCAGCAGTTCCTCCTACAGGGGCGAGCAGTACTTC.

This clonotype showed up just a few times. The chain combines TRBV6-6 with TRBJ2-1; D ambiguous. The germline V and J ends were trimmed by 5 bases and 4 bases, with 6 bases remaining between them. The V gene's germline CDR1 is MNHNY and CDR2 SVGAGI (reference sequence). This CDR3 region has 12 residues. The CDR3 coding sequence is TGTGCCAGCAGTCCGCCTTACAATGAGCAGTTCTTC. This gives the protein CASSPPYNEQFF.

This clonotype was seen ten or more times. This chain connects TRBV7-3 to TRBJ1-1, with D uncertain. Germline V gene data show CDR1 as SGHTA and CDR2 as FQGTGA. The V and J ends lost 5 bases and 4 bases respectively, with 11 bases between them. The CDR3 contains 13 residues. The CDR3 protein is CASSVGVSTEAFF. CDR3 DNA: TGTGCCAGCAGCGTCGGGGTGAGCACTGAAGCTTTCTTT.

By share, this clonotype counts as medium-sized. This chain connects TRBV1 to TRBJ1-2; the table assigns TRBD1, which was not confirmed against the DNA. TRBV1 constitutes a pseudogene. This CDR3 contains 12 residues. For the CDR3, the DNA is TGCACCAGGGCGACAGGGGGGTATGGCTACACCTTC. Translation: CTRATGGYGYTF.

This clonotype was picked up many times. V and J are TRBV7-8 and TRBJ1-5, with TRBD1 matching over 8 bases. The CDR3 has 15 amino acids. Germline V gene data show CDR1 as SGHVS and CDR2 as FQNEAQ. J was trimmed by 4 bases and V by 3 bases; bases with no gene match: 5. DNA for the CDR3: TGTGCCAGCAGCTTCGCGACAGGGGTTAATCAGCCCCAGCATTTT. Translated, it gives CASSFATGVNQPQHF.

Many counts were recorded for this clonotype. V usage is TRBV24-1 and J usage is TRBJ2-1; D might be TRBD2 (6 bases). V dropped 9 bases and J dropped 7 bases, with 12 bases sitting between them. Germline assignment: CDR1 KGHDR and CDR2 SFDVKD. This CDR3 region has 12 residues. The CDR3 coding sequence is TGTGCCACCGCGGGGAACGAGAATGAGCAGTTCTTC. Translation: CATAGNENEQFF.

This clonotype showed up many times. This chain links TRBV12-3 or TRBV12-4 with TRBJ2-3; TRBD2 agrees at 12 bases. The V and J ends lost 6 bases and 5 bases, in that order; junction bases with no gene match: 15. The CDR3 is 18 residues long. DNA of the CDR3: TGTGCCAGCAGAGACTCTAGCGGGGGGGCCAAGGTCAGAGATACGCAGTATTTT. The encoded protein is CASRDSSGGAKVRDTQYF.

The rearrangement links TRBV7-3 to TRBJ2-3; D is uncertain. Germline-derived CDR1 and CDR2 are SGHTA and FQGTGA. Trimming stripped 5 bases from V and 4 bases from J, with 13 bases between. The CDR3 runs 14 residues. The CDR3 spells CASSPDPRSDTQYF. The CDR3 DNA is TGTGCCAGCAGCCCCGATCCGCGGTCAGATACGCAGTATTTT.

In its sample, this clonotype was seen many times. The chain is built from TRBV3-1 and TRBJ2-1; the match to TRBD2 covers 8 bases. CDR3 size: 15 residues. The V and J ends lost 7 bases and 9 bases, in that order; junction bases with no gene match: 14. The germline V gene has CDR1 LGHDT and CDR2 YNNKEL (reference sequence). The CDR3 sequence: CASTLAGGIEGEQFF. The CDR3 DNA is TGTGCCAGCACCCTGGCGGGGGGTATTGAGGGTGAGCAGTTCTTC.

This clonotype has at least ten counts. The V gene is TRBV2, the J gene TRBJ1-2; D uncertain. This CDR3 comprises 14 residues. Trimming removed 1 base from V and 4 bases from J, with 10 bases in between. From germline, CDR1 is SNHLY and CDR2 FYNNEI. The CDR3: CASSEGYNSYGYTF. CDR3 DNA: TGTGCCAGCAGTGAAGGCTACAACTCCTATGGCTACACCTTC.

This clonotype was seen many times. This rearrangement joins TRBV18 to TRBJ2-3; D not resolved. Trimming removed 0 bases from V and 6 bases from J, with 7 bases in between. The CDR3 runs to 13 residues. Germline assignment: CDR1 KGHSH and CDR2 LQKENI. The CDR3 loop reads CASSPPQSDTQYF. The CDR3 DNA sequence: TGTGCCAGCTCACCACCTCAGTCGGATACGCAGTATTTT.

By share of the sample, this clonotype is medium-sized. The chain links TRBV7-2 to TRBJ2-1; D is unresolved. V lost 0 bases to trimming and J lost 6 bases, with 12 bases between them. The CDR3 runs 15 residues. Germline CDR1 and CDR2: SGHTA and FQGNSA. In DNA form, the CDR3 reads TGTGCCAGCAGCTTAGCGGCCGCCAGGACCAATGAGCAGTTCTTC. This translates into CASSLAAARTNEQFF.